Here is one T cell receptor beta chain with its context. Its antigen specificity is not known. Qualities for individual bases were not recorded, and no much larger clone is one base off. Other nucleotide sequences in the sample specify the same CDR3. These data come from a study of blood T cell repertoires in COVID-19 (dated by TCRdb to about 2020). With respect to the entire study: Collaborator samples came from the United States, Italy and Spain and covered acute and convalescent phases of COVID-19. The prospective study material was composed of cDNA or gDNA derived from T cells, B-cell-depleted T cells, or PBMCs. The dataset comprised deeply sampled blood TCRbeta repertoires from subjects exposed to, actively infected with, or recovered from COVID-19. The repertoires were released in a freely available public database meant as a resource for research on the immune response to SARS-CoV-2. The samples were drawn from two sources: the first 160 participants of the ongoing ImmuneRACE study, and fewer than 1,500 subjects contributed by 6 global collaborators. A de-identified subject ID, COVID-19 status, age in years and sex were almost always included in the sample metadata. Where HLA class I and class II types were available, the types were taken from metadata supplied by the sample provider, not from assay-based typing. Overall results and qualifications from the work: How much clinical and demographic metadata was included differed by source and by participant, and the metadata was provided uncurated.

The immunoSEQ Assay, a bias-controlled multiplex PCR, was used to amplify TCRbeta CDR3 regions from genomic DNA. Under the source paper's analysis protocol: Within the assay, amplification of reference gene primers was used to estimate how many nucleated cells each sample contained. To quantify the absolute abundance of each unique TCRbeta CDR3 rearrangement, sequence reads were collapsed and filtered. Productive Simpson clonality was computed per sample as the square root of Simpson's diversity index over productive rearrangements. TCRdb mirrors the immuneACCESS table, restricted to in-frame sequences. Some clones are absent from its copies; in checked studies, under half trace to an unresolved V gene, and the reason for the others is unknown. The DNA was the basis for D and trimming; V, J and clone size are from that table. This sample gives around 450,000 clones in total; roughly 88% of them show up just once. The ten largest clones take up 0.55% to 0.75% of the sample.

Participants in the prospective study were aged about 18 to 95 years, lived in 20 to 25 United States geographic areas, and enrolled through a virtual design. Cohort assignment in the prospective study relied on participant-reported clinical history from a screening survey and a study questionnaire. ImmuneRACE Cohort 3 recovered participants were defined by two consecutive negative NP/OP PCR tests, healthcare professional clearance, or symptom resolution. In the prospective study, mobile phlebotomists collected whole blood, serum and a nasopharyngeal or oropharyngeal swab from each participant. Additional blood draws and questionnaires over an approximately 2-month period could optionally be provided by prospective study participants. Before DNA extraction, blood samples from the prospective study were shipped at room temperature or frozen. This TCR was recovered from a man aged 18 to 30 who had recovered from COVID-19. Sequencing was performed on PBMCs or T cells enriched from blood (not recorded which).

The CDR3 here reads CASSPRGSNQPQHF. The DNA is as follows: TGTGCCAGCAGCCCAAGGGGTAGCAATCAGCCCCAGCATTTT. The chain is assembled from TRBV3-1 (or the pseudogene TRBV3-2) and TRBJ1-5; the best D guess is TRBD1, with 5 bases matching. The CDR3, from cysteine to phenylalanine, totals 14 residues. The DNA shown is the 42-base CDR3, in frame from base 1. The germline ends are 7 bases apart after V is trimmed by 4 bases and J by 0 bases. CDR1 LGHDT and CDR2 YNNKEL are derived from the germline V gene (reference sequence).